This is a list of T cell receptor beta chains from one sample in a study of T cell changes during pregnancy in multiple sclerosis. Method: immunoSEQ multiplex PCR; TCRdb's copy keeps in-frame clones and lacks some. In the table there are tens of thousands of clones, 90% to 95% of which are singletons. Specimen: CD8+ T cells from peripheral blood mononuclear cells, collected before pregnancy. These receptors all come from a female donor with multiple sclerosis, enrolled in a pregnancy study. Both conserved end residues are part of each CDR3. The D gene is left open where the match is weak. Clone size is stated in some rows and not others, as once, few, many or a class when expanded.

D gene,clone size,J gene,V gene,CDR3 protein,CDR3 DNA
TRBD1,.,TRBJ1-2,TRBV11-2,CASSLDSGQGIRYGYTF,TGTGCCAGCAGCTTAGATTCCGGACAGGGGATACGCTATGGCTACACCTTC
TRBD1,.,TRBJ1-2,TRBV4-1,CASSQVEGGNYGYTF,TGCGCCAGCAGCCAAGTGGAAGGGGGCAACTATGGCTACACCTTC
.,.,TRBJ2-7,TRBV30,CAWNPTAYEQYF,TGTGCCTGGAATCCAACAGCTTACGAGCAGTACTTC
.,once,TRBJ1-4,TRBV6-5,CASRQTAGGNEKLFF,TGTGCCAGCAGGCAAACCGCCGGAGGTAATGAAAAACTGTTTTTT
.,once,TRBJ2-2,TRBV9,CASSPRAGELFF,TGTGCCAGCAGCCCCAGGGCCGGGGAGCTGTTTTTT
TRBD2,.,TRBJ2-3,TRBV28,CASSYKGRAADTQYF,TGTGCCAGCAGTTACAAAGGGAGGGCCGCAGATACGCAGTATTTT
.,.,TRBJ1-2,TRBV5-1,CASSLGPGTNYGYTF,TGCGCCAGCAGCTTGGGTCCGGGAACTAACTATGGCTACACCTTC
.,.,TRBJ2-7,TRBV5-1,CASSLNRAYEQYF,TGCGCCAGCAGCTTGAACAGGGCGTACGAGCAGTACTTC
TRBD2,.,TRBJ2-3,TRBV2,CASSEFSGRAGGTDTQYF,TGTGCCAGCAGTGAATTTAGCGGGAGGGCCGGGGGCACAGATACGCAGTATTTT
TRBD2,.,TRBJ2-7,TRBV30,CAWSGGGSHEQYF,TGTGCCTGGAGTGGGGGGGGGAGCCACGAGCAGTACTTC
TRBD2,once,TRBJ2-7,TRBV4-1,CASSQERGASYEQYF,TGCGCCAGCAGCCAAGAGCGGGGGGCCTCCTACGAGCAGTACTTC
.,few,TRBJ1-2,TRBV4-2,CASGGQPIHGYTF,TGTGCCAGCGGCGGACAGCCCATCCATGGCTACACCTTC
.,.,TRBJ2-1,TRBV2,CASGEGDYDEQFF,TGTGCCAGCGGGGAGGGGGACTACGATGAGCAGTTCTTC
TRBD2,.,TRBJ2-7,TRBV28,CASSSTSGAQFHYEQYF,TGTGCCAGCAGTTCGACTAGCGGGGCACAATTTCACTACGAGCAGTACTTC
.,.,TRBJ2-1,TRBV9,CASSAGLFDGNEQFF,TGTGCCAGCAGCGCAGGACTATTTGATGGCAATGAGCAGTTCTTC
.,.,TRBJ1-2,TRBV29-1,CSVEDGAVGYTF,TGCAGCGTTGAAGATGGGGCGGTTGGCTACACCTTC
.,.,TRBJ1-1,TRBV4-1,CASSQVLSRTEAFF,TGCGCCAGCAGCCAAGTGCTAAGCCGCACTGAAGCTTTCTTT
TRBD2,.,TRBJ2-7,TRBV9,CASSVEGRETNEQYF,TGTGCCAGCAGCGTAGAGGGGCGGGAGACCAACGAGCAGTACTTC
.,.,TRBJ1-1,TRBV5-6,CASSWRATEAFF,TGTGCCAGCAGCTGGAGGGCCACTGAAGCTTTCTTT
TRBD1,.,TRBJ2-3,TRBV29-1,CSVRSGQGQYF,TGCAGCGTTCGAAGTGGACAGGGGCAGTATTTT
TRBD1,.,TRBJ1-2,TRBV27,CASSPNTGDHYGYTF,TGTGCCAGCAGCCCCAATACAGGGGACCACTATGGCTACACCTTC
.,.,TRBJ2-2,TRBV9,CASSPYTGELFF,TGTGCCAGCAGCCCCTACACCGGGGAGCTGTTTTTT
.,.,TRBJ2-7,TRBV5-6,CASSLGLVGGFSEQYF,TGTGCCAGCAGCTTGGGGCTCGTGGGGGGTTTTAGCGAGCAGTACTTC
TRBD2,.,TRBJ2-5,TRBV11-2,CASSFGLAGGETQYF,TGTGCCAGCAGCTTCGGACTAGCGGGAGGAGAGACCCAGTACTTC
TRBD2,.,TRBJ2-1,TRBV7-2,CASSFGTSGSGMGDEQFF,TGTGCCAGCAGCTTTGGCACTAGCGGGAGTGGAATGGGTGATGAGCAGTTCTTC
TRBD2,.,TRBJ2-7,TRBV5-5,CASSLALAGGTWSYEQYF,TGTGCCAGCAGCTTGGCCCTAGCGGGAGGGACGTGGTCCTACGAGCAGTACTTC
TRBD1,.,TRBJ2-7,TRBV7-9,CASSLVRDRGNEQYF,TGTGCCAGCAGCTTAGTCCGCGACAGGGGCAACGAGCAGTACTTC
.,.,TRBJ2-5,TRBV10-2,CASSAGGSQETQYF,TGCGCCAGCAGTGCGGGGGGCTCCCAAGAGACCCAGTACTTC
.,.,TRBJ1-1,TRBV19,CACRAGNTEAFF,TGTGCCTGTAGGGCAGGGAACACTGAAGCTTTCTTT
.,.,TRBJ2-7,TRBV10-3,CAIRSGEASSYEQYF,TGTGCCATCAGGTCGGGAGAGGCCTCCTCCTACGAGCAGTACTTC
.,.,TRBJ1-1,TRBV29-1,CSQQVGTEAFF,TGCAGCCAACAGGTGGGCACTGAAGCTTTCTTT
TRBD1,.,TRBJ2-2,TRBV30,CAWWPGGGELFF,TGTGCCTGGTGGCCAGGGGGCGGGGAGCTGTTTTTT
TRBD1,.,TRBJ2-5,TRBV5-1,CASTDRDRVGETQYF,TGCGCCAGCACCGACCGGGACAGGGTTGGAGAGACCCAGTACTTC
.,.,TRBJ2-2,TRBV27,CASSLSGGNTGELFF,TGTGCCAGCAGTTTATCGGGGGGGAACACCGGGGAGCTGTTTTTT
.,.,TRBJ2-4,TRBV7-9,CASSLAGGMLKNIQYF,TGTGCCAGCAGCTTAGCGGGCGGGATGCTCAAAAACATTCAGTACTTC
TRBD2,.,TRBJ2-7,TRBV2,CASRLTSGGEGYEQYF,TGTGCCAGCAGGCTGACTAGCGGGGGAGAGGGGTACGAGCAGTACTTC
.,.,TRBJ2-7,TRBV6-1,CASRGALGSSYEQYF,TGTGCCAGCAGGGGCGCGTTGGGCAGCTCCTACGAGCAGTACTTC
.,once,TRBJ1-2,TRBV27,CASSFLGGLNGYTF,TGTGCCAGCAGTTTCCTAGGCGGGTTAAATGGCTACACCTTC
TRBD2,.,TRBJ2-7,TRBV9,CASSTGTSEGEQYF,TGTGCCAGCAGCACCGGGACTAGCGAGGGCGAGCAGTACTTC
TRBD2,.,TRBJ2-1,TRBV4-1,CASSFGTSGYNEQFF,TGCGCCAGCAGCTTCGGGACTAGCGGATACAATGAGCAGTTCTTC
TRBD1,.,TRBJ1-4,TRBV30,CAWRATGASTNEKLFF,TGTGCCTGGAGAGCAACAGGGGCTTCAACTAATGAAAAACTGTTTTTT
.,once,TRBJ1-5,TRBV27,CASRRQRGNSNQPQHF,TGTGCCAGCAGAAGACAAAGGGGGAATAGCAATCAGCCCCAGCATTTT
TRBD1,.,TRBJ2-5,TRBV29-1,CSVVRTGEGETQYF,TGCAGCGTTGTCCGGACAGGTGAGGGAGAGACCCAGTACTTC
TRBD1,.,TRBJ1-2,TRBV27,CASSLSGGAEEDGYTF,TGTGCCAGCAGTTTATCAGGGGGCGCGGAGGAAGATGGCTACACCTTC
.,.,TRBJ2-5,TRBV4-3,CASSQATGLEETQYF,TGCGCCAGCAGCCAAGCCACGGGACTGGAAGAGACCCAGTACTTC
TRBD1,.,TRBJ1-3,TRBV7-9,CASIAGGAEDGPSGNTIYF,TGTGCCAGCATCGCAGGGGGAGCGGAGGACGGGCCCTCTGGAAACACCATATATTTT
TRBD1,.,TRBJ1-2,TRBV7-9,CASSLGQGEWDYGYTF,TGTGCCAGCAGCCTGGGACAGGGGGAGTGGGACTATGGCTACACCTTC
TRBD2,.,TRBJ2-7,TRBV4-1,CASSQDKGTSFYEQYF,TGCGCCAGCAGCCAAGATAAGGGGACTAGCTTCTACGAGCAGTACTTC
.,.,TRBJ1-5,TRBV2,CASSLGTPGSNQPQHF,TGTGCCAGCAGCCTAGGGACACCAGGGAGCAATCAGCCCCAGCATTTT
.,.,TRBJ1-1,TRBV10-3,CAIGGGLNTEAFF,TGTGCCATCGGGGGGGGGTTGAACACTGAAGCTTTCTTT
TRBD2,.,TRBJ2-1,TRBV5-1,CASSPGGSGNEQFF,TGCGCCAGCAGCCCGGGAGGGTCTGGAAATGAGCAGTTCTTC
TRBD1,.,TRBJ1-2,TRBV29-1,CSVGTDYGYTF,TGCAGCGTGGGGACAGACTATGGCTACACCTTC
TRBD2,.,TRBJ2-7,TRBV4-2,CASSQDRFRTSGDLYEQYF,TGTGCCAGCAGCCAAGATCGGTTCAGGACTAGCGGGGACCTCTACGAGCAGTACTTC
.,.,TRBJ2-1,TRBV7-6,CASSPRAVNNEQFF,TGTGCCAGCAGCCCCCGAGCGGTTAACAATGAGCAGTTCTTC
.,.,TRBJ1-1,TRBV28,CASSWEAGNNWAEAFF,TGTGCCAGCAGTTGGGAGGCTGGGAACAACTGGGCTGAAGCTTTCTTT
TRBD2,once,TRBJ2-3,TRBV27,CASRGGLAGTDTQYF,TGTGCCAGCAGGGGGGGACTAGCGGGCACAGATACGCAGTATTTT
TRBD2,medium-sized,TRBJ2-7,TRBV6-5,CASSYSSGSSYEQYF,TGTGCCAGCAGTTACTCTAGCGGGAGCTCCTACGAGCAGTACTTC
.,.,TRBJ1-5,TRBV7-9,CASSLGVGGGPQHF,TGTGCCAGCAGCTTAGGGGTTGGGGGGGGCCCCCAGCATTTT
.,.,TRBJ1-2,TRBV27,CASSSRTAEGYTF,TGTGCCAGCAGTTCGCGGACAGCGGAAGGCTACACCTTC
.,.,TRBJ2-2,TRBV14,CASSQERGGELFF,TGTGCCAGCAGCCAAGAGCGGGGCGGGGAGCTGTTTTTT